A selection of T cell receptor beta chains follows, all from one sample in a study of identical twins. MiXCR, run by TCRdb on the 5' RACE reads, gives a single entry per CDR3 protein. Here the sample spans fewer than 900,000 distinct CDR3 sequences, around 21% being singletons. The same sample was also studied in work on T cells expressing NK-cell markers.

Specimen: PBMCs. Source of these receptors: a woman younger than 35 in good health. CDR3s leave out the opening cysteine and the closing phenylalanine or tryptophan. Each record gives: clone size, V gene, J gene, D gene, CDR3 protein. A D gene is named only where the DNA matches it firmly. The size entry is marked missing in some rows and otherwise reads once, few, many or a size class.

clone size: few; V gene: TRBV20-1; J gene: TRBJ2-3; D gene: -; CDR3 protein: SASRDDTDTQY
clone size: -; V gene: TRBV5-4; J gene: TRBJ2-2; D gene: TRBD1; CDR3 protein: ASSLKGGISSFYNTGELF
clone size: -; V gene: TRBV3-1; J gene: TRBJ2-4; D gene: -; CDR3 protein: ASSQVGSKDIQY
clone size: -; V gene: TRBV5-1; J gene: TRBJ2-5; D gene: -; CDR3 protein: ASSLGGLKETQY
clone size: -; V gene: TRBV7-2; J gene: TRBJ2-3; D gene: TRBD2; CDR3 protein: ASSLNRAGVADTQY
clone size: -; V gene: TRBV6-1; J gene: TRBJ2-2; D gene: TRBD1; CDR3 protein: ASRLGQGAGGELF
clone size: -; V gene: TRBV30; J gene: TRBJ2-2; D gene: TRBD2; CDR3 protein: AWSLHRGGLF
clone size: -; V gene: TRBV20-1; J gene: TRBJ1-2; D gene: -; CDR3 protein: SARGQNKGGYT
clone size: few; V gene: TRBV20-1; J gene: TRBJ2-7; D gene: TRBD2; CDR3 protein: SARDFSGNSYEQY
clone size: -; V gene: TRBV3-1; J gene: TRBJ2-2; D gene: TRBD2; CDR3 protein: ASRKLLAARTGELF
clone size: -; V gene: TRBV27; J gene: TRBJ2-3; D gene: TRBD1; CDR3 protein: ASTGTGVMDTQY
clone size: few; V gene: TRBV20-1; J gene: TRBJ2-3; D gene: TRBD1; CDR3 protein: SAEQGATQY
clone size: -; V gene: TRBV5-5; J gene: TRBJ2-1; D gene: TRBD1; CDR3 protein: ASSLWGQSSYNEQF
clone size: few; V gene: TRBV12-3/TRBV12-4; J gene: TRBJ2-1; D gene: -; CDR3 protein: ASTLLGTNNEQF
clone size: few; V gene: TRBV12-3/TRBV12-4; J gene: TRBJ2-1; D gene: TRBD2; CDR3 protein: ASSLGTSSNEQF
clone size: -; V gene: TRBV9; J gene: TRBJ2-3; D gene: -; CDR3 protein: ASSVGGDPDTQY
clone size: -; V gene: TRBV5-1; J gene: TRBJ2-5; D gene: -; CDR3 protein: ASSGGNGRQETQY
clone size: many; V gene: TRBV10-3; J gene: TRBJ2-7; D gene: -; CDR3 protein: AIRGLLGHEQY
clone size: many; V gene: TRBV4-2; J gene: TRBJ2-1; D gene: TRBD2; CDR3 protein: ASSQDALGSGSGGLPTYNEQF
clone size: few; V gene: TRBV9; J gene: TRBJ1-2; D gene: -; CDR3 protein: ASSADGYGYT
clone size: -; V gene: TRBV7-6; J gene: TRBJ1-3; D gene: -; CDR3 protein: ASSSDSNSGNTIY
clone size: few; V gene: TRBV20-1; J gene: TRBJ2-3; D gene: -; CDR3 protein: SARSLGGVNTDTQY